The clone carrying this TCR beta chain came up many times. TCRdb ran MiXCR on the RACE reads and lists one entry per CDR3 protein. The sample has 85,000 to 95,000 distinct CDR3 sequences, 9.5% to 12% seen once; the top ten hold roughly 2.3%. The data derive from a study of human T cells and chemical hapten exposure. The CDR3 is 13 amino acids. After removal of 5 bases from V and 6 bases from J, the junction contained 5 bases not matched to a gene. Time point in this sample: patch test 2, 6 weeks after DPC sensitization. Noted treatment: therapeutic diphenylcyclopropenone sensitization with weekly scalp DPC.

The TCR originated in a man aged 40-50 years with alopecia areata. Some clones in this sample may be carry-over from other donors' samples. The sample consisted of whole blood, taken in connection with sensitization to the hapten diphenylcyclopropenone (DPC). The rearrangement uses TRBV12-3 or TRBV12-4 and TRBJ1-1; TRBD1 agrees at 8 bases. The CDR3 region has the DNA TGTGCCAGCAGTGGGACAGGTCGGGCTGAAGCTTTCTTT. Translated: CASSGTGRAEAFF.